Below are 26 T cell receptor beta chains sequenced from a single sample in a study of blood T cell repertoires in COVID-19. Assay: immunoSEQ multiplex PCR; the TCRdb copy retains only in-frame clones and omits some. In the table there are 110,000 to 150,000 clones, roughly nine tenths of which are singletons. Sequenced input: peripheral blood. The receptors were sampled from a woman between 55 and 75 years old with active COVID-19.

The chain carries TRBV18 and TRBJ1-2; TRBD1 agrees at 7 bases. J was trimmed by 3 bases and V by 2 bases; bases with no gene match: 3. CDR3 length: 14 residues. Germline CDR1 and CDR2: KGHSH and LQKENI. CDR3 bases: TGTGCCAGCTCACCAAACAGGGGCGACTATGGCTACACCTTC. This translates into CASSPNRGDYGYTF.

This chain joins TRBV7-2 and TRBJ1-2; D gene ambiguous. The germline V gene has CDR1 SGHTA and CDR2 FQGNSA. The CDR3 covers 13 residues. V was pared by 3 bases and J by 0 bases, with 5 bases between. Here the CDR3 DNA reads TGTGCCAGCAGCTTTACAGCTAACTATGGCTACACCTTC. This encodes CASSFTANYGYTF. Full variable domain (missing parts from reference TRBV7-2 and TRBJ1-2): GAGVSQSPSNKVTEKGKDVELRCDPISGHTALYWYRQSLGQGLEFLIYFQGNSAPDKSGLPSDRFSAERTGGSVSTLTIQRTQQEDSAVYLCASSFTANYGYTFGSGTRLTVV.

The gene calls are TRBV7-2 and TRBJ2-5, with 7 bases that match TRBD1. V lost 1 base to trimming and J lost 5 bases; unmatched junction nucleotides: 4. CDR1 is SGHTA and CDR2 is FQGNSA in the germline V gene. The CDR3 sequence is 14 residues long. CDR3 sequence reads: CASSLVRGRETQYF. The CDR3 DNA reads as TGTGCCAGCAGCTTAGTTAGGGGGCGGGAGACCCAGTACTTC.

The CDR3 spells CASSLVAGANTGELFF. CDR3 DNA: TGCGCCAGCAGCTTGGTGGCGGGGGCGAACACCGGGGAGCTGTTTTTT. This chain links TRBV5-1 with TRBJ2-2, with 7 positions matching TRBD2. The trim removed 0 bases at V and 0 bases at J, leaving 2 bases unmatched. This CDR3 contains 16 residues. Looked up from germline, CDR1 is SGHRS and CDR2 is YFSETQ.

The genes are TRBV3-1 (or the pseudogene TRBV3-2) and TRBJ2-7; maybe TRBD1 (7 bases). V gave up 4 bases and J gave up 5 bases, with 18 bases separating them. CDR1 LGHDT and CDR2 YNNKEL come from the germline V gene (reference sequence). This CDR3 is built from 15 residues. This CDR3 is CASSPNFQGGHEQYF. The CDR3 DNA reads TGTGCCAGCAGCCCGAACTTCCAGGGGGGCCACGAGCAGTACTTC.

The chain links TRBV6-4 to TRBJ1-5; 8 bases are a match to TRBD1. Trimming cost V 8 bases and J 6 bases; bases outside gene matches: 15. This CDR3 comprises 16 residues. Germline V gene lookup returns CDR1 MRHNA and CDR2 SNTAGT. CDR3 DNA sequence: TGTGCCAGCGCGACCGAGACAGGGGAGATCCCTCAGCCCCAGCATTTT. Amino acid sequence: CASATETGEIPQPQHF.

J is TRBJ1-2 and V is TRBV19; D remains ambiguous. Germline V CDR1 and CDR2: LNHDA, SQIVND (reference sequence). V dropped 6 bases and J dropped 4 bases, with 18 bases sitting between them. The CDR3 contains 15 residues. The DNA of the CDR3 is TGTGCCAGTAGCCGCCCCGAGCCACTTTTCTATGGCTACACCTTC. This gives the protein CASSRPEPLFYGYTF.

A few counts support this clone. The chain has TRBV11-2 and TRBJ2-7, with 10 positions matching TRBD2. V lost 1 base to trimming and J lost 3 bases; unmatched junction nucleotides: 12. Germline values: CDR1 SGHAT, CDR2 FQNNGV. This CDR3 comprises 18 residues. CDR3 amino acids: CASSLGGLAGVKDYEQYF. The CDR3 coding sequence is TGTGCCAGCAGCTTAGGGGGCCTAGCGGGAGTAAAGGACTACGAGCAGTACTTC.

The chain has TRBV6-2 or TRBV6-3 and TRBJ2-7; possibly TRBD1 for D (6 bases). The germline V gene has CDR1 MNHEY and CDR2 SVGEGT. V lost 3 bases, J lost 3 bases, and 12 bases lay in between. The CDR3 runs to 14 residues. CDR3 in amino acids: CASSYTRGNYEQYF. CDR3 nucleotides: TGTGCCAGCAGTTATACCAGGGGAAACTACGAGCAGTACTTC.

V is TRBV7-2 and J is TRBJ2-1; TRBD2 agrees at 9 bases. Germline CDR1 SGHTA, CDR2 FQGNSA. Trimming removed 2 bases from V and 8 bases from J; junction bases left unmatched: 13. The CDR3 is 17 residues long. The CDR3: CASSLTRLAGHLDEQFF. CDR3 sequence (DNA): TGTGCCAGCAGCTTAACCCGTCTAGCGGGACACCTCGATGAGCAGTTCTTC.

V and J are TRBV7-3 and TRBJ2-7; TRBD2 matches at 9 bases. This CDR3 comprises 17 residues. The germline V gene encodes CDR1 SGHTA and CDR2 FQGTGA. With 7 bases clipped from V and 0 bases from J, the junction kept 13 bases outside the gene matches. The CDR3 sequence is CASMASGTEPSSYEQYF. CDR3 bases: TGTGCCAGCATGGCTAGCGGGACTGAGCCTAGCTCCTACGAGCAGTACTTC.

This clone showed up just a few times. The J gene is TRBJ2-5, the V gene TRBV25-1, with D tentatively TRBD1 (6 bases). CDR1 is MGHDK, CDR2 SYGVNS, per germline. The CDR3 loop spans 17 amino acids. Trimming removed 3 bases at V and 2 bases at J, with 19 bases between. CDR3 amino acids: CASSEPPIQGVQETQYF. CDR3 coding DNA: TGTGCCAGCAGTGAGCCCCCCATACAGGGAGTACAAGAGACCCAGTACTTC.

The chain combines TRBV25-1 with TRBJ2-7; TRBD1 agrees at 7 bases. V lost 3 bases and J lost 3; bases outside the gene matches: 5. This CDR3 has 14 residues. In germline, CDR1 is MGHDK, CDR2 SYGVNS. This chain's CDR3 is CASSDWDRDYEQYF. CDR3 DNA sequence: TGTGCCAGCAGTGATTGGGACAGAGACTACGAGCAGTACTTC.

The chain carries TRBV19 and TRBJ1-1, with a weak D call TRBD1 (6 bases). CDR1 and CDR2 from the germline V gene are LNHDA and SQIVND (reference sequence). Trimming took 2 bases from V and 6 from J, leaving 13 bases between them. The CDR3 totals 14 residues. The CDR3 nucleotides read TGTGCCAGTAGTATAAGCAGGGGTAACGCTGAAGCTTTCTTT. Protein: CASSISRGNAEAFF.

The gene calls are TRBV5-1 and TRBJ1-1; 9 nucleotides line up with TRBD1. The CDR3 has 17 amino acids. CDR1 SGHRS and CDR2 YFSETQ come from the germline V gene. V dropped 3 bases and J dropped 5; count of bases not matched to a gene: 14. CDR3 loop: CASSSAGQGLFWTEAFF. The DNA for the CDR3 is TGCGCCAGCAGCTCGGCGGGACAGGGACTCTTTTGGACTGAAGCTTTCTTT. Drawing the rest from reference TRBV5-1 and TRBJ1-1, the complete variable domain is KAGVTQTPRYLIKTRGQQVTLSCSPISGHRSVSWYQQTPGQGLQFLFEYFSETQRNKGNFPGRFSGRQFSNSRSEMNVSTLELGDSALYLCASSSAGQGLFWTEAFFGQGTRLTVV.

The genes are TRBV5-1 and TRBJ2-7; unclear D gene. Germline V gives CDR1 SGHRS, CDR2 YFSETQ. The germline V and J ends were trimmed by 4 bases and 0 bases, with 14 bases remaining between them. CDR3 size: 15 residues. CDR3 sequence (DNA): TGCGCCAGCAGCCTGGGAACTAACCCCTCCTACGAGCAGTACTTC. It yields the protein CASSLGTNPSYEQYF.

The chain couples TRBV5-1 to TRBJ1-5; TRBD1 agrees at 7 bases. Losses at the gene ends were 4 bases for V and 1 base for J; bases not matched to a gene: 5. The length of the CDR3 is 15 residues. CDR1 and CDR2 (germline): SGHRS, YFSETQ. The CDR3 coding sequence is TGCGCCAGCAGCAGTACAGGGGACAGCAATCAGCCCCAGCATTTT. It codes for CASSSTGDSNQPQHF.

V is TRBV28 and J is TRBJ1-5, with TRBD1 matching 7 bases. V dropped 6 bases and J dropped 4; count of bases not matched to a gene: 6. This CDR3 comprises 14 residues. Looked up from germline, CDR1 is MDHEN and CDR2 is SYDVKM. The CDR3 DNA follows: TGTGCCAGCAGCTCTGGGACAGCAAATCAGCCCCAGCATTTT. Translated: CASSSGTANQPQHF.

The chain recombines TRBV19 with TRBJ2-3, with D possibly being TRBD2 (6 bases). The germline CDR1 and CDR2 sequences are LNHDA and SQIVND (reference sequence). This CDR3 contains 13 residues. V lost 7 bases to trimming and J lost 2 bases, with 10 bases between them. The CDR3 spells CASNAGTTDTQYF. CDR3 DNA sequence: TGTGCCAGTAACGCGGGAACCACAGATACGCAGTATTTT. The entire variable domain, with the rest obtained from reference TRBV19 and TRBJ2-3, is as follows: DGGITQSPKYLFRKEGQNVTLSCEQNLNHDAMYWYRQDPGQGLRLIYYSQIVNDFQKGDIAEGYSVSREKKESFPLTVTSAQKNPTAFYLCASNAGTTDTQYFGPGTRLTVL.

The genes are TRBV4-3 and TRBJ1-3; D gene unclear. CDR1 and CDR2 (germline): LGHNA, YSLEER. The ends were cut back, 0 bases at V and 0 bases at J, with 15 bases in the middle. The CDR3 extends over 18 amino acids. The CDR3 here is CASSQDHSGIRSGNTIYF. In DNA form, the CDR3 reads TGCGCCAGCAGCCAAGACCATTCGGGTATTCGCTCTGGAAACACCATATATTTT.

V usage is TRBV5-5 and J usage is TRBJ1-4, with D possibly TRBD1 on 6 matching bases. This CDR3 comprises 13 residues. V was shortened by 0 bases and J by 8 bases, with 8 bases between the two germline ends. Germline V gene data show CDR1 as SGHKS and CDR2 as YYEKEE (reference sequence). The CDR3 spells CASSLEGDEKLFF. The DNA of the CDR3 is TGTGCCAGCAGCTTGGAGGGGGACGAAAAACTGTTTTTT.

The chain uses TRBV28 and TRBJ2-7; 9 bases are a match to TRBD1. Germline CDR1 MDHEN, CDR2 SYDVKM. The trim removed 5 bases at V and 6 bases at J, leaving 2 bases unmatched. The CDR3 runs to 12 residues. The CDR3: CASSTDRGEQYF. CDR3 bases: TGTGCCAGCAGTACGGACAGGGGCGAGCAGTACTTC.

This chain's CDR3 is CASRLAGANTGELFF. The CDR3 DNA follows: TGTGCCAGCAGACTAGCGGGAGCGAACACCGGGGAGCTGTTTTTT. The rearrangement uses TRBV19 and TRBJ2-2; 12 nucleotides agree with TRBD2. With V trimmed by 9 bases and J by 0 bases, 2 bases remained unmatched. The CDR3 runs to 15 residues. Looked up from germline, CDR1 is LNHDA and CDR2 is SQIVND (reference sequence).

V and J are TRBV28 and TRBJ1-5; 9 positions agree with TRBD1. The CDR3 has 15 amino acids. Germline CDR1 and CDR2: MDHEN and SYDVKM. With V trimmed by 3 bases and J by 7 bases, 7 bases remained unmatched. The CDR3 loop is CASSFRDRVRQPQHF. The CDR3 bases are TGTGCCAGCAGTTTCCGGGACAGGGTCAGGCAGCCCCAGCATTTT. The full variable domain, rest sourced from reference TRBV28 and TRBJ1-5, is DVKVTQSSRYLVKRTGEKVFLECVQDMDHENMFWYRQDPGLGLRLIYFSYDVKMKEKGDIPEGYSVSREKKERFSLILESASTNQTSMYLCASSFRDRVRQPQHFGDGTRLSIL.

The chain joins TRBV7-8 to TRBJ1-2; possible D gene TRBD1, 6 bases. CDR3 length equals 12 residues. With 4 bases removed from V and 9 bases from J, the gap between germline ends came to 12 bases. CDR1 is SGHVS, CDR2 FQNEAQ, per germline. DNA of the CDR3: TGTGCCAGCAGCTCGACAGGATATAGCTACACCTTC. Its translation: CASSSTGYSYTF.

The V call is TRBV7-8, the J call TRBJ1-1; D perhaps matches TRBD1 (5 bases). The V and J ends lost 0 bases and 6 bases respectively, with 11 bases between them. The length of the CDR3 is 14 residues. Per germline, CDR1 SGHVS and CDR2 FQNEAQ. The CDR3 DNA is TGTGCCAGCAGCTTAGCCATTGGGGCCCCTGAAGCTTTCTTT. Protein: CASSLAIGAPEAFF.